The rows below give T cell receptor beta chains drawn from one sample of a study of T cell responses to AZD1222 COVID-19 vaccine. Assay: immunoSEQ multiplex PCR; the TCRdb copy retains only in-frame clones and omits some. Among 60,000 to 100,000 clones listed, 75% to 90% were seen once. The material sequenced was peripheral blood, taken on day 0 of AZD1222 vaccination. The receptors derive from an adult in good health. The CDR3 runs from the conserved cysteine through the conserved F or W. The D gene is left open where the match is weak. Only some rows state a clone size, as once, few, many or a class for expanded clones.

d_call: -; clone_size: once; j_call: TRBJ1-1; v_call: TRBV29-1; cdr3_aa: CSVVHGAGTRNTEAFF; cdr3_nt: TGCAGCGTTGTTCACGGCGCCGGGACGCGGAACACTGAAGCTTTCTTT
d_call: TRBD1; clone_size: few; j_call: TRBJ1-5; v_call: TRBV7-9; cdr3_aa: CASSPGGNFNQPQHF; cdr3_nt: TGTGCCAGCAGTCCAGGGGGGAACTTCAATCAGCCCCAGCATTTT
d_call: -; clone_size: medium-sized; j_call: TRBJ1-1; v_call: TRBV7-9; cdr3_aa: CASSSQEFAFF; cdr3_nt: TGTGCCAGCAGCTCTCAGGAGTTTGCTTTCTTT
d_call: -; clone_size: -; j_call: TRBJ2-1; v_call: TRBV19; cdr3_aa: CASSGAETRSYNEQFF; cdr3_nt: TGTGCCAGTAGTGGGGCTGAGACCCGCTCCTACAATGAGCAGTTCTTC
d_call: -; clone_size: -; j_call: TRBJ2-2; v_call: TRBV25-1; cdr3_aa: CASSEPTLETGELFF; cdr3_nt: TGTGCCAGCAGTGAACCGACTCTAGAGACCGGGGAGCTGTTTTTT
d_call: TRBD1; clone_size: -; j_call: TRBJ1-2; v_call: TRBV7-2; cdr3_aa: CASSSNTGVIGGYTF; cdr3_nt: TGTGCCAGCAGCTCCAATACAGGGGTGATTGGCGGCTACACCTTC
d_call: -; clone_size: -; j_call: TRBJ2-2; v_call: TRBV28; cdr3_aa: CASSFSPGSDTGELFF; cdr3_nt: TGTGCCAGCAGTTTTTCTCCCGGGAGTGACACCGGGGAGCTGTTTTTT
d_call: -; clone_size: -; j_call: TRBJ1-2; v_call: TRBV20-1; cdr3_aa: CSARVDGYTF; cdr3_nt: TGCAGTGCTAGAGTTGATGGCTACACCTTC
d_call: -; clone_size: -; j_call: TRBJ2-3; v_call: TRBV11-3; cdr3_aa: CASSLEGSGQYF; cdr3_nt: TGTGCCAGCAGCTTAGAAGGTAGCGGGCAGTATTTT
d_call: -; clone_size: -; j_call: TRBJ2-7; v_call: TRBV4-1; cdr3_aa: CASSPGEAREQYF; cdr3_nt: TGCGCCAGCAGCCCCGGGGAGGCCCGTGAGCAGTACTTC
d_call: TRBD2; clone_size: once; j_call: TRBJ2-7; v_call: TRBV30; cdr3_aa: CAWRDSGRGTYEQYF; cdr3_nt: TGTGCCTGGAGAGATAGCGGGAGGGGAACATACGAGCAGTACTTC
d_call: TRBD1; clone_size: -; j_call: TRBJ2-3; v_call: TRBV3-1/TRBV3-2; cdr3_aa: CASSQEIGQAWGDTQYF; cdr3_nt: TGTGCCAGCAGCCAAGAAATAGGACAGGCTTGGGGCGATACGCAGTATTTT
d_call: TRBD2; clone_size: -; j_call: TRBJ2-7; v_call: TRBV18; cdr3_aa: CASSPAVAGDEQYF; cdr3_nt: TGTGCCAGCTCACCCGCGGTGGCGGGAGACGAGCAGTACTTC
d_call: -; clone_size: -; j_call: TRBJ1-2; v_call: TRBV24-1; cdr3_aa: CAPSLQTPLNYGYTF; cdr3_nt: TGTGCCCCATCCTTACAGACACCGCTTAACTATGGCTACACCTTC
d_call: -; clone_size: few; j_call: TRBJ2-7; v_call: TRBV6-5; cdr3_aa: CASRVTVGGYEQYF; cdr3_nt: TGTGCCAGCAGAGTTACGGTGGGGGGCTACGAGCAGTACTTC
d_call: -; clone_size: -; j_call: TRBJ1-5; v_call: TRBV7-9; cdr3_aa: CASSLMGNQPQHF; cdr3_nt: TGTGCCAGCAGCTTAATGGGCAATCAGCCCCAGCATTTT
d_call: -; clone_size: -; j_call: TRBJ1-1; v_call: TRBV9; cdr3_aa: CASSPGHWAEAFF; cdr3_nt: TGTGCCAGCAGCCCTGGACATTGGGCTGAAGCTTTCTTT
d_call: TRBD1; clone_size: -; j_call: TRBJ2-7; v_call: TRBV29-1; cdr3_aa: CSVVPQGNSYEQYF; cdr3_nt: TGCAGCGTAGTCCCACAGGGGAACTCCTACGAGCAGTACTTC
d_call: -; clone_size: -; j_call: TRBJ1-3; v_call: TRBV19; cdr3_aa: CASSTPGSGNTIYF; cdr3_nt: TGTGCCAGTAGTACCCCAGGGTCTGGAAACACCATATATTTT
d_call: -; clone_size: -; j_call: TRBJ2-1; v_call: TRBV4-3; cdr3_aa: CASSRKGASYNEQFF; cdr3_nt: TGCGCCAGCAGCCGCAAAGGAGCGAGCTACAATGAGCAGTTCTTC
d_call: -; clone_size: -; j_call: TRBJ1-2; v_call: TRBV5-5; cdr3_aa: CASSPGGVLYGYTF; cdr3_nt: TGTGCCAGCAGCCCCGGTGGGGTGTTATATGGCTACACCTTC
d_call: TRBD1; clone_size: -; j_call: TRBJ2-7; v_call: TRBV11-2; cdr3_aa: CASSRAGTGVFEQYF; cdr3_nt: TGTGCCAGCAGTCGCGCCGGGACAGGGGTATTTGAGCAGTACTTC
d_call: -; clone_size: -; j_call: TRBJ1-5; v_call: TRBV2; cdr3_aa: CASSGSGHGNQPQHF; cdr3_nt: TGTGCCAGCAGTGGGTCAGGGCATGGCAATCAGCCCCAGCATTTT
d_call: -; clone_size: -; j_call: TRBJ1-3; v_call: TRBV7-2; cdr3_aa: CASSLGQGSGNTIYF; cdr3_nt: TGTGCCAGCAGCTTAGGCCAGGGCTCTGGAAACACCATATATTTT
d_call: TRBD1; clone_size: -; j_call: TRBJ1-2; v_call: TRBV4-1; cdr3_aa: CASSQGAGQGWNYGYTF; cdr3_nt: TGCGCCAGCAGCCAAGGGGCCGGACAGGGCTGGAACTATGGCTACACCTTC